This TCR beta chain was captured in a study of T cell repertoires in cytomegalovirus infection. The overall study: HLA-C-restricted CMV epitopes, recently identified, and well-studied HLA-B-restricted ones were used by the study. Indicated by public TCR beta signatures were CMV infection and matching HLA type. Study-level findings and limits: There were carriers of CMV plus the relevant HLA, and cumulative public TCR beta family frequency identified them. Dominant in the ex vivo response were TCR beta clonotypes restricted by HLA-C and specific for CMV.

Via MiXCR, TCRdb re-called the reads, giving one row per CDR3 protein. The sample carries 400,000 to 600,000 distinct CDR3 sequences, about two fifths recorded once. The CDR3 is 16 residues long. The V gene's germline CDR1 is SEHNR and CDR2 FQNEAQ (reference sequence). The V gene lost 5 bases and the J gene lost 0 bases, with 15 bases spanning the gap. This clonotype was observed a handful of times. Antigen unknown. The sequences come from cultured PBMCs, collected from culture after CMV antigen stimulation. The clonotype originates from a human donor in good health (CMV status not recorded). Some clones in this sample may be carry-over from other donors' samples. The chain employs TRBV7-9 and TRBJ2-3; no clear D gene. The CDR3 region is CASSRLSGTSTDTQYF. CDR3 in DNA: TGTGCCAGCAGCCGGCTGTCAGGAACTAGCACAGATACGCAGTATTTT.